The 3 T cell receptor beta chains reported below all come from one sample, sequenced in a study of breast tumors, draining lymph nodes, adjacent tissues. TCRdb called the multiplex PCR reads again in MiXCR, with one record for every CDR3 protein. The sample has over 60,000 distinct CDR3 sequences; less than 50% are singletons. Specimen: breast tumor tissue. These receptors all stem from a female donor with breast cancer. Some clones in this sample may be carry-over from other donors' samples.

This clonotype was detected ten times or more. V and J are TRBV12-3 or TRBV12-4 and TRBJ1-2; TRBD1 might be the D (6 bases). The CDR3 extends over 11 amino acids. Trimming pared 3 bases from V and 8 bases from J, leaving 7 bases between. The CDR3 DNA sequence: TGTGCCAGCAGTTTCGGACAGGGCTACACCTTC. Its protein is CASSFGQGYTF.

The sample holds many counts of this clonotype. The V and J genes are TRBV7-2 and TRBJ2-3; D is unclear. Trimming removed 5 bases from V and 0 bases from J, with 6 bases in between. Looked up from germline, CDR1 is SGHTA and CDR2 is FQGNSA. There are 13 residues in the CDR3. CDR3 DNA sequence: TGTGCCAGCAGCCCGATTAGCACAGATACGCAGTATTTT. Translated, it gives CASSPISTDTQYF.

This clonotype came up a few times. Just one base apart from a much larger clone, this may be a read error. The gene calls are TRBV5-8 and TRBJ2-3; 7 positions agree with TRBD2. This CDR3 contains 16 residues. CDR1 is SGHTS, CDR2 YDEGEE, per germline. J was trimmed by 4 bases and V by 4 bases; bases with no gene match: 12. Here the CDR3 reads CASSRTSASPPDTQYF. The CDR3 DNA reads as TGTGCCAGCAGCCGTACTAGCGCGAGCCCCCCAGATACGCAGTATTTT.